The rows below give T cell receptor beta chains drawn from one sample of a study of blood T cell repertoires in COVID-19. This table comes from immunoSEQ multiplex PCR, and its TCRdb copy is limited to in-frame clones, with some not included. The data hold a few hundred thousand clones, with approximately 88% observed a single time. What was sequenced was peripheral blood. The source of these receptors is a young woman with COVID-19, enrolled during active disease. Each CDR3 is given with its conserved first and last residue. Each record gives: J gene, CDR3 length, V gene, clone size, D gene, CDR3 DNA, CDR3 protein. The D gene is left open where the match is weak. Not every row has a clone size; where given, it reads once, few, many or a size class.

j_call: TRBJ1-2; cdr3_length: 14; v_call: TRBV6-6; clone_size: -; d_call: TRBD1; cdr3_nt: TGTGCCGGGAGTATGGGACAGGGGGCCCTAGGCTACACCTTC; cdr3_aa: CAGSMGQGALGYTF
j_call: TRBJ2-3; cdr3_length: 14; v_call: TRBV18; clone_size: -; d_call: TRBD2; cdr3_nt: TGTGCCAGCTCACCACGGGAGGGTAGGGGTACGCAGTATTTT; cdr3_aa: CASSPREGRGTQYF
j_call: TRBJ1-3; cdr3_length: 15; v_call: TRBV11-2; clone_size: -; d_call: TRBD1; cdr3_nt: TGTGCCAGCAGCATACAGGGGGCGCCTGGAAACACCATATATTTT; cdr3_aa: CASSIQGAPGNTIYF
j_call: TRBJ1-6; cdr3_length: 16; v_call: TRBV3-1/TRBV3-2; clone_size: -; d_call: -; cdr3_nt: TGTGCCAGCAGCCAAGATTTGGCAGTGGTGAATTCACCCCTCCACTTT; cdr3_aa: CASSQDLAVVNSPLHF
j_call: TRBJ1-6; cdr3_length: 18; v_call: TRBV4-2; clone_size: -; d_call: -; cdr3_nt: TGTGCCAGCAGCCAAGCAGGTAATGTAGGGGGATATAATTCACCCCTCCACTTT; cdr3_aa: CASSQAGNVGGYNSPLHF
j_call: TRBJ1-6; cdr3_length: 18; v_call: TRBV19; clone_size: -; d_call: -; cdr3_nt: TGTGCCAGTAGTATAAATATCGGTGGGCCCTCGAATAATTCACCCCTCCACTTT; cdr3_aa: CASSINIGGPSNNSPLHF
j_call: TRBJ1-2; cdr3_length: 13; v_call: TRBV12-3/TRBV12-4; clone_size: -; d_call: TRBD1; cdr3_nt: TGTGCCAGCAGTCTTGACAGGGGGAGAGGCTACACCTTC; cdr3_aa: CASSLDRGRGYTF
j_call: TRBJ2-1; cdr3_length: 14; v_call: TRBV9; clone_size: -; d_call: TRBD2; cdr3_nt: TGTGCCAGCAGCTTATCCGGGACTAGGAATGAGCAGTTCTTC; cdr3_aa: CASSLSGTRNEQFF
j_call: TRBJ1-2; cdr3_length: 12; v_call: TRBV2; clone_size: -; d_call: -; cdr3_nt: TGTGCCAGCAGTGAACAGCAGGATGGCTACACCTTC; cdr3_aa: CASSEQQDGYTF
j_call: TRBJ2-3; cdr3_length: 16; v_call: TRBV11-3; clone_size: -; d_call: TRBD2; cdr3_nt: TGTGCCAGCAGCCTCCGGGGGGACGGGAGCACAGATACGCAGTATTTT; cdr3_aa: CASSLRGDGSTDTQYF
j_call: TRBJ2-5; cdr3_length: 17; v_call: TRBV7-6; clone_size: -; d_call: -; cdr3_nt: TGTGCCAGCAGCTCCGCCTTAGACTATGCGGACCAAGAGACCCAGTACTTC; cdr3_aa: CASSSALDYADQETQYF
j_call: TRBJ2-7; cdr3_length: 14; v_call: TRBV19; clone_size: -; d_call: TRBD2; cdr3_nt: TGTGCCACTTCCCAGGCTAGCGGAAGCTACGAGCAGTACTTC; cdr3_aa: CATSQASGSYEQYF
j_call: TRBJ1-2; cdr3_length: 16; v_call: TRBV21-1; clone_size: -; d_call: -; cdr3_nt: TGTGCCAGCACCCGAAGGGGCACAGGGGAGAGTTGTGGCTACACCTTC; cdr3_aa: CASTRRGTGESCGYTF
j_call: TRBJ2-1; cdr3_length: 15; v_call: TRBV4-1; clone_size: -; d_call: -; cdr3_nt: TGCGCCAGCAGCCAAGATGGGAGCTCCTACAATGAGCAGTTCTTC; cdr3_aa: CASSQDGSSYNEQFF
j_call: TRBJ1-5; cdr3_length: 14; v_call: TRBV19; clone_size: many; d_call: TRBD1; cdr3_nt: TGTGCCAGTACCCACCGGGACAGGGGTCAGCCCCAGCATTTT; cdr3_aa: CASTHRDRGQPQHF
j_call: TRBJ1-6; cdr3_length: 15; v_call: TRBV4-1; clone_size: -; d_call: -; cdr3_nt: TGCGCCAGCAGCCGAATCCGGGACAAGAATTCACCCCTCCACTTT; cdr3_aa: CASSRIRDKNSPLHF
j_call: TRBJ2-1; cdr3_length: 13; v_call: TRBV12-3/TRBV12-4; clone_size: -; d_call: -; cdr3_nt: TGTGCCAGCAGCCGGGACTCCTACAATGAGCAGTTCTTC; cdr3_aa: CASSRDSYNEQFF
j_call: TRBJ1-4; cdr3_length: 16; v_call: TRBV24-1; clone_size: -; d_call: TRBD1; cdr3_nt: TGTGCCACCAGTGATGGACAGGGACGGACTAATGAAAAACTGTTTTTT; cdr3_aa: CATSDGQGRTNEKLFF
j_call: TRBJ2-7; cdr3_length: 16; v_call: TRBV28; clone_size: -; d_call: TRBD1; cdr3_nt: TGTGCCAGCAGTTTATCTACTGGCTGGGACAGGGTCGAGCAGTACTTC; cdr3_aa: CASSLSTGWDRVEQYF
j_call: TRBJ1-4; cdr3_length: 15; v_call: TRBV7-8; clone_size: once; d_call: TRBD1; cdr3_nt: TGTGCCAGCAGCTCCGATCCAGGGGGTGATGAAAAACTGTTTTTT; cdr3_aa: CASSSDPGGDEKLFF
j_call: TRBJ1-2; cdr3_length: 14; v_call: TRBV28; clone_size: -; d_call: TRBD1; cdr3_nt: TGTGCCAGCAGAACGGGACAGGGGGACTATGGCTACACCTTC; cdr3_aa: CASRTGQGDYGYTF
j_call: TRBJ2-5; cdr3_length: 15; v_call: TRBV4-3; clone_size: -; d_call: -; cdr3_nt: TGCGCCAGCAGCCAAGACCACCATCAGGCGGAGACCCAGTACTTC; cdr3_aa: CASSQDHHQAETQYF
j_call: TRBJ1-1; cdr3_length: 14; v_call: TRBV5-4; clone_size: -; d_call: -; cdr3_nt: TGTGCCAGCAGCGGAACAGGTTGGAACACTGAAGCTTTCTTT; cdr3_aa: CASSGTGWNTEAFF
j_call: TRBJ2-4; cdr3_length: 16; v_call: TRBV6-5; clone_size: -; d_call: -; cdr3_nt: TGTGCCAGCAGTTCCCGAAGTAGCTTCGCCAAAAACATTCAGTACTTC; cdr3_aa: CASSSRSSFAKNIQYF
j_call: TRBJ2-7; cdr3_length: 15; v_call: TRBV11-2; clone_size: -; d_call: -; cdr3_nt: TGTGCCAGCAGCTTAGTGACAGGCGGCTCCTACGAGCAGTACTTC; cdr3_aa: CASSLVTGGSYEQYF
j_call: TRBJ1-1; cdr3_length: 14; v_call: TRBV11-2; clone_size: -; d_call: -; cdr3_nt: TGTGCCAGCAGCACGCCACAGGGATGGACTGAAGCTTTCTTT; cdr3_aa: CASSTPQGWTEAFF
j_call: TRBJ2-3; cdr3_length: 14; v_call: TRBV6-2/TRBV6-3; clone_size: -; d_call: TRBD1; cdr3_nt: TGTGCCAGCAGTCGGGACAGGGGCACAGATACGCAGTATTTT; cdr3_aa: CASSRDRGTDTQYF
j_call: TRBJ1-5; cdr3_length: 15; v_call: TRBV6-5; clone_size: -; d_call: -; cdr3_nt: TGTGCCAGCAGTCCCTCCTTTCAAGGACCGGGACCCCAGCATTTT; cdr3_aa: CASSPSFQGPGPQHF
j_call: TRBJ1-2; cdr3_length: 15; v_call: TRBV5-1; clone_size: once; d_call: TRBD1; cdr3_nt: TGCGCCAGCAGCTTGTGGACAGGGGGGGACTATGGCTACACCTTC; cdr3_aa: CASSLWTGGDYGYTF
j_call: TRBJ2-5; cdr3_length: 14; v_call: TRBV5-5; clone_size: -; d_call: -; cdr3_nt: TGTGCCAGCAGCTCCTACAGAGAACAAGAGACCCAGTACTTC; cdr3_aa: CASSSYREQETQYF
j_call: TRBJ2-3; cdr3_length: 18; v_call: TRBV10-3; clone_size: -; d_call: TRBD2; cdr3_nt: TGTGCCATCAGTGATCCCCGGACTAGCGGGAGGGGCACAGATACGCAGTATTTT; cdr3_aa: CAISDPRTSGRGTDTQYF